One and the same sample provided the 6 T cell receptor beta chains below, sequenced in a study of T cell responses to AZD1222 COVID-19 vaccine. Libraries were prepared by immunoSEQ multiplex PCR; TCRdb keeps only in-frame clonotypes and omits some of them. The sample consists of about 120,000 clones, about nine tenths of them appearing once. The sample consisted of peripheral blood, taken on day 0 of AZD1222 vaccination. These receptors all stem from an adult in good health.

This chain links TRBV5-1 with TRBJ1-5, with 7 bases aligning to TRBD1. Germline V lookup: CDR1 SGHRS, CDR2 YFSETQ. J lost 0 bases, V lost 4 bases, and 4 bases had no gene match. CDR3 length: 15 residues. CDR3 in DNA: TGCGCCAGCAGCACAACAGGGGCTAGCAATCAGCCCCAGCATTTT. It specifies CASSTTGASNQPQHF.

This clone was seen more than once but under ten times. The chain couples TRBV28 to TRBJ1-5, with 9 positions matching TRBD1. Germline trimming cut 5 bases from V and 3 bases from J; bases unmatched to any gene: 5. Looked up from germline, CDR1 is MDHEN and CDR2 is SYDVKM. The CDR3 is 15 amino acids. The DNA for the CDR3 is TGTGCCAGCAGTCACAGGGGGCGAGACAATCAGCCCCAGCATTTT. Translation: CASSHRGRDNQPQHF.

This rearrangement joins TRBV5-1 to TRBJ1-2; D possibly corresponds to TRBD1 (5 bases). The germline CDR1 and CDR2 sequences are SGHRS and YFSETQ. CDR3 length equals 14 residues. The V gene lost 4 bases and the J gene lost 7 bases, with 17 bases spanning the gap. The CDR3 protein is CASSPGHTVGGYTF. In DNA form, the CDR3 reads TGCGCCAGCAGCCCTGGACATACCGTCGGTGGCTACACCTTC.

This chain links TRBV18 with TRBJ2-2; no clear D gene. The V and J ends lost 0 bases and 4 bases respectively, with 9 bases between them. The CDR3 length is 15 residues. From germline, CDR1 is KGHSH and CDR2 LQKENI. The DNA for the CDR3 is TGTGCCAGCTCACCACCTCGCGTCGGCACCGGGGAGCTGTTTTTT. It codes for CASSPPRVGTGELFF.

The J gene is TRBJ1-1, the V gene TRBV3-1 (or the pseudogene TRBV3-2); D gene unclear. The germline V gene encodes CDR1 LGHDT and CDR2 YNNKEL (reference sequence). Trimming cost V 0 bases and J 2 bases, with 10 bases left between them. This CDR3 contains 15 residues. CDR3: CASSQDWASNTEAFF. For the CDR3, the DNA is TGTGCCAGCAGCCAAGATTGGGCATCTAACACTGAAGCTTTCTTT.

The V and J genes are TRBV5-5 and TRBJ1-1; possibly TRBD1 for D (6 bases). CDR1 is SGHKS and CDR2 is YYEKEE in the germline V gene (reference sequence). V was cut by 4 bases and J by 5 bases, with 21 bases left in between. The CDR3 totals 16 residues. The CDR3 is CASSVQGTPAGTEAFF. CDR3 in DNA: TGTGCCAGCAGCGTCCAGGGGACCCCCGCGGGGACTGAAGCTTTCTTT.